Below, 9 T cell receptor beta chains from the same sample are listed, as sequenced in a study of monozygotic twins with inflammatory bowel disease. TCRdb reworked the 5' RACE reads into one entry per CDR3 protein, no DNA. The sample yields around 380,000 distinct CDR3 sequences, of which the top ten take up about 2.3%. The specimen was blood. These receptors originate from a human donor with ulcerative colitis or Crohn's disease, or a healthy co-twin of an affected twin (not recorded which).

CDR3 loop: CASSLKGGDSLNTEAFF. The chain joins TRBV28 to TRBJ1-1; with no DNA, the TCRdb D assignment of TRBD1 cannot be verified. The CDR3 length is 17 residues. Germline CDR1 reads MDHEN; CDR2 reads SYDVKM. Drawing the rest from reference TRBV28 and TRBJ1-1, the complete variable domain is DVKVTQSSRYLVKRTGEKVFLECVQDMDHENMFWYRQDPGLGLRLIYFSYDVKMKEKGDIPEGYSVSREKKERFSLILESASTNQTSMYLCASSLKGGDSLNTEAFFGQGTRLTVV.

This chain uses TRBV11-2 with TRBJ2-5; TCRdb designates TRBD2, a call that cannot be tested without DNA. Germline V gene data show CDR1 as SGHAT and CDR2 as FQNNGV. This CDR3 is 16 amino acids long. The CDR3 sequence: CASSHSLTSGGETQYF.

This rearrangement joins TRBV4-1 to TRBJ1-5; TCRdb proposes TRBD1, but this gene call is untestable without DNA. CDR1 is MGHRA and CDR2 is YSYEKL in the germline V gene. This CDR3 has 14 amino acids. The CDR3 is CASSQDGRNQPQHF.

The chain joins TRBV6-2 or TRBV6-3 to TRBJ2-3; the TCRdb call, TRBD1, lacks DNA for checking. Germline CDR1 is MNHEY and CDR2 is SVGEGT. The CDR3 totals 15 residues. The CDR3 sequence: CASNRAGTFPDTQYF.

This chain's CDR3 is CAWIRQGGKGTDTQYF. The V and J genes are TRBV30 and TRBJ2-3; no DNA is available, so the TRBD1 call from TCRdb remains unchecked. Germline lookup yields CDR1 GTSNPN and CDR2 SVGIG (reference sequence). CDR3 length: 16 residues.

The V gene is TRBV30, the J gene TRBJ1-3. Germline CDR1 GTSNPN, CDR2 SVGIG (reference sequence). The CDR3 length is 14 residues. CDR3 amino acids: CAWGRGSSGNTIYF.

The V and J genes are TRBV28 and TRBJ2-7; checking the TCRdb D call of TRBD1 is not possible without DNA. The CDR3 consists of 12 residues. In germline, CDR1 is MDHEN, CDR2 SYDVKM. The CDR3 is CAIQRDSYEQYF.

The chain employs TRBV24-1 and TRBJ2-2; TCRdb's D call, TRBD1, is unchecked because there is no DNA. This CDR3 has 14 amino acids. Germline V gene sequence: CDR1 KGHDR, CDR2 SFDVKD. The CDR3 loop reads CATSEGRLTGELFF.

CDR3 region: CASSGRTSVNEQFF. The J gene is TRBJ2-1, the V gene TRBV28; the D call from TCRdb, TRBD2, cannot be confirmed without DNA. Germline V gene sequence: CDR1 MDHEN, CDR2 SYDVKM. There are 14 residues in the CDR3.